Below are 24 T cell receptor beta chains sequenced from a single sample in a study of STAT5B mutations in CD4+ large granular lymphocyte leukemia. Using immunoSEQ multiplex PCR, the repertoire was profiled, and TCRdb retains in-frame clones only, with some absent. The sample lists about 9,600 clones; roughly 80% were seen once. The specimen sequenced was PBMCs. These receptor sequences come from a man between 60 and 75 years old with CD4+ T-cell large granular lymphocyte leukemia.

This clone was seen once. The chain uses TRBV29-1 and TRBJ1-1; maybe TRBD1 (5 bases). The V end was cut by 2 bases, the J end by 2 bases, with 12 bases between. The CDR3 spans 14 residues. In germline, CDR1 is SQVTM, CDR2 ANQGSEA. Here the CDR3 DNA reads TGCAGCGTTGAACCGGGACGGGTAAACACTGAAGCTTTCTTT. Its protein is CSVEPGRVNTEAFF.

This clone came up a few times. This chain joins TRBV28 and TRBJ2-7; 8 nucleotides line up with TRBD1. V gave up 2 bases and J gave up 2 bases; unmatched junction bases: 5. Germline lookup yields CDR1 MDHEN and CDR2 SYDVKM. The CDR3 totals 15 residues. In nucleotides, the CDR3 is TGTGCCAGCAGTTTAGAACCAGGGGGCACCTACGAGCAGTACTTC. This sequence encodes CASSLEPGGTYEQYF. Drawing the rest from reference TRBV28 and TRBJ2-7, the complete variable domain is DVKVTQSSRYLVKRTGEKVFLECVQDMDHENMFWYRQDPGLGLRLIYFSYDVKMKEKGDIPEGYSVSREKKERFSLILESASTNQTSMYLCASSLEPGGTYEQYFGPGTRLTVT.

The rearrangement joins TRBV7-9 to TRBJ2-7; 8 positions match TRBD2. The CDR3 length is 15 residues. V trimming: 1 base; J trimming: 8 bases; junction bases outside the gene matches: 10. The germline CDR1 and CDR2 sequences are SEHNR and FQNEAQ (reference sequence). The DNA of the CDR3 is TGTGCCAGCAGCTTAGAAGGGACGGGAGGGCCGAAGCAGTACTTC. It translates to CASSLEGTGGPKQYF.

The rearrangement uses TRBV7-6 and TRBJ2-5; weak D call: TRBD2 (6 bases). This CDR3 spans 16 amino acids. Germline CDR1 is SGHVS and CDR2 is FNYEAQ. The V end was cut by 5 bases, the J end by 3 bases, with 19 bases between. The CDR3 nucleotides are TGTGCCAGCAGCCCCAAGGACTATCCGGGAAAAGAGACCCAGTACTTC. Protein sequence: CASSPKDYPGKETQYF.

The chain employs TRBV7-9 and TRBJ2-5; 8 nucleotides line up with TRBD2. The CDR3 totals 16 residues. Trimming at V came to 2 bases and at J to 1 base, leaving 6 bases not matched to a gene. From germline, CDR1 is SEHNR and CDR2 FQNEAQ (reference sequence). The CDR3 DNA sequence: TGTGCCAGCAGCTTAAGAGCGGGAGCGGTCCAAGAGACCCAGTACTTC. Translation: CASSLRAGAVQETQYF.

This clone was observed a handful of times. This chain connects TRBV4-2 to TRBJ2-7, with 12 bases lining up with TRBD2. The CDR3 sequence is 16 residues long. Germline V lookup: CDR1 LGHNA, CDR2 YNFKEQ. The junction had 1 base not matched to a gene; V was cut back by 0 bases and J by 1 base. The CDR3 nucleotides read TGTGCCAGCAGCCAAGATGGGACTAGCGGGTCCTACGAGCAGTACTTC. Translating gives CASSQDGTSGSYEQYF.

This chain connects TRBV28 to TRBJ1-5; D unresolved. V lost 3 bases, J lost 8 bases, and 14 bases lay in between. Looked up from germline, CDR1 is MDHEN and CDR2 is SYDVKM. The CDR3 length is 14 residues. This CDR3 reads CASSFRHWRKPQHF. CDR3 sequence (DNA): TGTGCCAGCAGTTTTAGGCACTGGAGGAAGCCCCAGCATTTT. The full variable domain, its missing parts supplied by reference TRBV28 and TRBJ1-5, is DVKVTQSSRYLVKRTGEKVFLECVQDMDHENMFWYRQDPGLGLRLIYFSYDVKMKEKGDIPEGYSVSREKKERFSLILESASTNQTSMYLCASSFRHWRKPQHFGDGTRLSIL.

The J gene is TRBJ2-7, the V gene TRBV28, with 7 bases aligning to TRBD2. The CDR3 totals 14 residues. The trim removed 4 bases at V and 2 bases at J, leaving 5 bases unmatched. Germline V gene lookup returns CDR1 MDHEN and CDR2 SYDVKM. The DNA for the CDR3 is TGTGCCAGCAGTTCTAGCGGTCGAACCTACGAGCAGTACTTC. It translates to CASSSSGRTYEQYF.

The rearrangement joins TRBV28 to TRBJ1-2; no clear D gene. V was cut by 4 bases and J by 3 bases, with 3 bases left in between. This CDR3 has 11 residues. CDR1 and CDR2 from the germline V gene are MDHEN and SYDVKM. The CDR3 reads CASSSDYGYTF. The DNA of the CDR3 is TGTGCCAGCAGTTCCGACTATGGCTACACCTTC.

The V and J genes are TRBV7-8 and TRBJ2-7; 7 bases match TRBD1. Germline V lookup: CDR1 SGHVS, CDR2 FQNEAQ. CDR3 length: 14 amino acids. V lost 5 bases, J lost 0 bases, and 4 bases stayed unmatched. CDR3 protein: CASSRDRASYEQYF. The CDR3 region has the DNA TGTGCCAGCAGCCGAGACAGGGCCTCCTACGAGCAGTACTTC.

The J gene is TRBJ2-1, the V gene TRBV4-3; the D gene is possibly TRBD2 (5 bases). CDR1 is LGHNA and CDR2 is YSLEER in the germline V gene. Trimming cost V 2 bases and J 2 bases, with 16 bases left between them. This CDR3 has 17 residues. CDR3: CASSQRGPEDPYNEQFF. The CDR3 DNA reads TGCGCCAGCAGCCAACGGGGTCCTGAGGATCCCTACAATGAGCAGTTCTTC.

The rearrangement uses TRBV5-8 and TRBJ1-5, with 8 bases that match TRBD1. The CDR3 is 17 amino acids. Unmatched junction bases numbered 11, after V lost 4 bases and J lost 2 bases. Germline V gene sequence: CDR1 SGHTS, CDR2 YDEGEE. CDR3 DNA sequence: TGTGCCAGCAGCGACTACAGGGGGAAATTAGGCAATCAGCCCCAGCATTTT. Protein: CASSDYRGKLGNQPQHF.

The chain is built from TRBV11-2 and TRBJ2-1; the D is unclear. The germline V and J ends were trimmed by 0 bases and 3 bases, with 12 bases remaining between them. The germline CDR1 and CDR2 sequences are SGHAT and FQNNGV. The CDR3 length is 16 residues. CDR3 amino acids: CASSLEERNSYNEQFF. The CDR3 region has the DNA TGTGCCAGCAGCTTAGAGGAGAGGAATAGCTACAATGAGCAGTTCTTC.

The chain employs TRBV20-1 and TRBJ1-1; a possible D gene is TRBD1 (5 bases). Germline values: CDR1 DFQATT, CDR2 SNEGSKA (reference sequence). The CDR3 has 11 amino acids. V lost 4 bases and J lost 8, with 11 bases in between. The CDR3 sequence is CSAKGRTEAFF. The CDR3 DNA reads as TGCAGTGCTAAGGGAAGGACAGAAGCTTTCTTT.

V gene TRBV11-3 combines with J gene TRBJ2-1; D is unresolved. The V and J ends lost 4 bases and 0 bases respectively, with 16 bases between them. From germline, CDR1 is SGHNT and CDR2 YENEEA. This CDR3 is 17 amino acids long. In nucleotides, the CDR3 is TGTGCCAGCAGCTCGACTGGACGGTCTAGCTCCTACAATGAGCAGTTCTTC. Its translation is CASSSTGRSSSYNEQFF.

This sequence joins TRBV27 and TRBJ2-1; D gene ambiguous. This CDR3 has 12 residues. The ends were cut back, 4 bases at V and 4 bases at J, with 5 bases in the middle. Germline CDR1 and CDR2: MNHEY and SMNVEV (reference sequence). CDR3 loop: CASSSDYNEQFF. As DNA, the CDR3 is TGTGCCAGCAGTTCAGATTACAATGAGCAGTTCTTC.

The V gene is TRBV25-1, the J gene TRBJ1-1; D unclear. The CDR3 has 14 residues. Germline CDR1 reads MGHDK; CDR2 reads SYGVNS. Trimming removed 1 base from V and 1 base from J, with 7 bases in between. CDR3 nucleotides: TGTGCCAGCAGTGAATTCGGCAGGAACACTGAAGCTTTCTTT. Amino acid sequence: CASSEFGRNTEAFF.

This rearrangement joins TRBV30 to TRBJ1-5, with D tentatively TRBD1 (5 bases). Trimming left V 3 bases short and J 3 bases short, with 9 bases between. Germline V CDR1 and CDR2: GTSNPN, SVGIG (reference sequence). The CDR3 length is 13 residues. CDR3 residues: CAWRGGDNQPQHF. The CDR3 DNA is TGTGCCTGGAGGGGAGGGGACAATCAGCCCCAGCATTTT.

The CDR3, as DNA: TGTGCCAGCAGTTACGCTGGGACAGGCTCAGATACGCAGTATTTT. It encodes CASSYAGTGSDTQYF. This sequence joins TRBV6-5 and TRBJ2-3, with 8 nucleotides matching TRBD1. V was clipped by 2 bases and J by 4 bases; unmatched bases: 5. The germline V gene encodes CDR1 MNHEY and CDR2 SVGAGI. This CDR3 contains 15 residues.

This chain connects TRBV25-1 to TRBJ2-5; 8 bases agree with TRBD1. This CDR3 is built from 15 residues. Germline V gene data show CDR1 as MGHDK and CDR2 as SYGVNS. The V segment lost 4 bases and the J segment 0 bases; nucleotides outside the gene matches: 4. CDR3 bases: TGTGCCAGCAGTGGGGACAGGATGTACCAAGAGACCCAGTACTTC. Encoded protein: CASSGDRMYQETQYF.

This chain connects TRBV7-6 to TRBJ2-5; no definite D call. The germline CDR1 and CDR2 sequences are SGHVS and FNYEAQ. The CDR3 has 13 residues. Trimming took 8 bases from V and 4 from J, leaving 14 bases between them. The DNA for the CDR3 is TGTGCCAGCCGGACCAACGCACTAGAGACCCAGTACTTC. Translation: CASRTNALETQYF.

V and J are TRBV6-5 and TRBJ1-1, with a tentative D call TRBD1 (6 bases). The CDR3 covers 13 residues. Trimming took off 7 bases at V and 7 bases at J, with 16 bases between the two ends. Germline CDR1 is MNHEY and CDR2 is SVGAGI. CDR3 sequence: CASTERGVNEAFF. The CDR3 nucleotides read TGTGCCAGCACCGAGAGGGGGGTAAATGAAGCTTTCTTT.

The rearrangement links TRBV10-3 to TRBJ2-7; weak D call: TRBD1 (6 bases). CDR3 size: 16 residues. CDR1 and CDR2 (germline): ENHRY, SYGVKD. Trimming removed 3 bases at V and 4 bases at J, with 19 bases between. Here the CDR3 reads CAISDTGLGRGYEQYF. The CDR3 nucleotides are TGTGCCATCAGTGACACAGGGCTCGGAAGGGGGTACGAGCAGTACTTC.

The CDR3 DNA reads as TGTGCCACCAGCAGCGGACAGGGATTAGGAGCCAAAAACATTCAGTACTTC. Translating it yields CATSSGQGLGAKNIQYF. The V call is TRBV15, the J call TRBJ2-4, with 8 bases identical to TRBD1. CDR3 size: 17 residues. The J segment lost 0 bases and the V segment lost 3 bases, leaving 7 bases of the junction unmatched. The V gene's germline CDR1 is LNHNV and CDR2 YYDKDF (reference sequence).